This TCR beta chain is drawn from a study of CD8 T cells in ankylosing spondylitis (dated by TCRdb to 2017 to 2019). Regarding the research as a whole: T cell receptor beta repertoires were profiled in healthy donors and ankylosing spondylitis patients so that disease-linked TCR variants could be found. The whole study cohort included about a hundred healthy donors and 20 to 30 ankylosing spondylitis patients. Peripheral blood was sampled, and synovial fluid was also collected from ankylosing spondylitis patients. Broader findings and caveats from the paper: The disease-linked clones had a CD8+ phenotype and were found at relatively low frequencies in peripheral blood. Some motif variants were previously reported in synovial fluid and blood of reactive arthritis patients, suggesting common disease-initiation mechanisms. Significant enrichment of the disease-linked clones was reported in matched synovial fluid samples from ankylosing spondylitis patients. Blood from ankylosing spondylitis patients appeared to be characterized by a TCR beta motif made up of fewer than ten highly homologous amino acid variants.

V loses 0 bases of germline sequence and J loses 2 bases, and the interval between the two ends is 3 bases. The germline V gene encodes CDR1 MNHEY and CDR2 SVGEGT. Spanning cysteine to phenylalanine, the CDR3 consists of 13 amino acids. Just the 39-base CDR3 DNA is kept, in frame starting at base 1. The sequencer was an Illumina HiSeq 2500. Quantitative 5'-RACE with molecular barcodes was used to prepare TCR beta libraries. In the paper's pipeline: A new computational method, built on a probabilistic model of VDJ rearrangement, was used to identify disease-linked TCR variants. TCRdb trimmed the raw reads at Q25, called clones with MiXCR and kept productive beta chains. Here each entry gathers all rows of one CDR3 protein and keeps the most common genes and DNA. TCRdb's processing, not the study's, gives the V and J calls here. Recorded for this sample are fewer than 500,000 distinct CDR3 sequences; roughly 26% of them occurred a single time. Clones ranked in the top ten supply 0.89% of the sample.

The sample holds one count of this clonotype. There is no known antigen for this receptor. Base qualities were left out, and no much larger clone turns up one base away. Material for sequencing was blood, either unsorted or a sorted T cell fraction (not recorded which). This clonotype was obtained from a male donor with ankylosing spondylitis. The V gene is TRBV6-2 or TRBV6-3 and the J gene is TRBJ2-3; the D gene identity is not certain. Here the CDR3 is given as CASSYSHTDTQYF. The nucleotide sequence reads as follows: TGTGCCAGCAGTTACTCTCACACAGATACGCAGTATTTT.